These 23 T cell receptor beta chains came from one sample sequenced in a study of human T cells and chemical hapten exposure. Via MiXCR, TCRdb re-called the RACE reads, giving one row per CDR3 protein. The repertoire has more than 95,000 distinct CDR3 sequences, approximately 36% of them found once; the top ten carry less than 3%. The time point was: patch test 3, about 24 weeks after DPC sensitization. Treatment specified: therapeutic diphenylcyclopropenone sensitization with weekly scalp DPC. Sequenced here: whole blood, sampled in connection with sensitization to the hapten diphenylcyclopropenone (DPC). Receptors were obtained from a man aged 40-50 years with alopecia areata. Some clones in this sample may be carry-over from other donors' samples.

The V call is TRBV19, the J call TRBJ1-6; TRBD1 agrees at 7 bases. The CDR3 runs to 12 residues. Germline V gene sequence: CDR1 LNHDA, CDR2 SQIVND (reference sequence). V shed 9 bases and J 9 bases; nucleotides not matched to a gene: 5. CDR3 amino acids: CASTDRASPLHF. The CDR3 coding sequence is TGTGCCAGCACCGACAGGGCTTCACCCCTCCACTTT.

The rearrangement links TRBV10-3 to TRBJ1-1; D is perhaps TRBD1 (6 bases). Deletions cut 5 bases from V and 0 bases from J, with 13 bases between. The germline gives CDR1 ENHRY, CDR2 SYGVKD. The CDR3 contains 15 residues. The CDR3 DNA reads as TGTGCCATCAGTAGGGGGGGACCAATGAACACTGAAGCTTTCTTT. Protein sequence: CAISRGGPMNTEAFF.

As concerns this clonotype: Germline is not matched at one junction end, which may reflect a read error. The chain carries TRBV7-9 and TRBJ2-1; 7 nucleotides agree with TRBD2. This CDR3 contains 17 residues. Germline CDR1 and CDR2: SEHNR and FQNEAQ (reference sequence). CDR3 in DNA: TGTGCCAGCAGTTTAGGAAGGCTAGCGGAAGCCTACAATGAGCAGTTCTTC. It is translated as CASSLGRLAEAYNEQFF.

This clonotype was recorded many times. The chain recombines TRBV6-6 with TRBJ2-6; D is unclear. The CDR3 contains 18 residues. Germline V gene sequence: CDR1 MNHNY, CDR2 SVGAGI (reference sequence). The germline V and J ends were trimmed by 6 bases and 0 bases, with 18 bases remaining between them. CDR3 nucleotide sequence: TGTGCCAGCAGGGAAGTTCGGTCGACCGCCTCTGGGGCCAACGTCCTGACTTTC. This gives the protein CASREVRSTASGANVLTF.

The chain carries TRBV10-3 and TRBJ2-1; no clear D gene. The CDR3 sequence is 13 residues long. Trimming took 7 bases from V and 3 from J, leaving 10 bases between them. From germline, CDR1 is ENHRY and CDR2 SYGVKD. CDR3 sequence reads: CAIKAGLYNEQFF. CDR3 sequence (DNA): TGTGCCATCAAGGCTGGGCTCTACAATGAGCAGTTCTTC.

This clonotype was picked up a small number of times. CDR3 nucleotide sequence: TGTGCCATCAGTGTTAAGAGTGGGTTAAATGAGCAGTTCTTC. It translates to CAISVKSGLNEQFF. The chain links TRBV10-3 to TRBJ2-1; D is ambiguous. CDR1 is ENHRY, CDR2 SYGVKD, per germline. The V end was cut by 4 bases, the J end by 7 bases, with 14 bases between. The CDR3 has 14 amino acids.

V usage is TRBV28 and J usage is TRBJ2-7, with D possibly called TRBD1 or TRBD2 (6 bases each). The CDR3 spans 15 residues. Germline V gene lookup returns CDR1 MDHEN and CDR2 SYDVKM. V dropped 3 bases and J dropped 6 bases, with 18 bases sitting between them. This CDR3 reads CASSLWGAPNGEQYF. The DNA for the CDR3 is TGTGCCAGCAGTTTGTGGGGGGCCCCAAACGGCGAGCAGTACTTC.

The chain recombines TRBV13 with TRBJ2-5; the match to TRBD1 covers 9 bases. The CDR3 covers 15 residues. CDR1 is PRHDT and CDR2 is FYEKMQ in the germline V gene (reference sequence). J lost 2 bases, V lost 0 bases, and 1 base had no gene match. CDR3 loop: CASSLGTGGQETQYF. The CDR3 DNA reads as TGTGCCAGCAGCTTAGGGACAGGGGGGCAAGAGACCCAGTACTTC.

The gene calls are TRBV25-1 and TRBJ1-1; unclear D gene. CDR1 and CDR2 from the germline V gene are MGHDK and SYGVNS. V was cut by 6 bases and J by 3 bases, with 17 bases left in between. The length of the CDR3 is 15 residues. The CDR3 loop reads CASSLTGRVDTEAFF. For the CDR3, the DNA is TGTGCCAGCAGCCTAACGGGTAGGGTCGACACTGAAGCTTTCTTT.

This clonotype was counted a few times. The J gene is TRBJ2-7, the V gene TRBV29-1; 8 bases are a match to TRBD1. The J segment lost 3 bases and the V segment lost 3 bases, leaving 7 bases of the junction unmatched. Germline lookup yields CDR1 SQVTM and CDR2 ANQGSEA. The CDR3 consists of 14 residues. In DNA, the CDR3 is TGCAGCGTTGAGTTTTCAGGGGGCCTCTACGAGCAGTACTTC. This gives the protein CSVEFSGGLYEQYF.

V usage is TRBV5-1 and J usage is TRBJ2-6; 8 bases fit TRBD1. Germline V gives CDR1 SGHRS, CDR2 YFSETQ. The V and J ends lost 4 bases and 9 bases, in that order; junction bases with no gene match: 9. The CDR3 has 15 residues. The chain's CDR3 is CASSLRTGGGNVLTF. The CDR3 DNA follows: TGCGCCAGCAGCCTCCGTACAGGGGGTGGCAACGTCCTGACTTTC.

This clonotype was seen a handful of times. The V and J genes are TRBV3-1 and TRBJ2-3, with 11 bases fitting TRBD2. V lost 1 base and J lost 2; bases outside the gene matches: 2. Per germline, CDR1 LGHDT and CDR2 YNNKEL (reference sequence). CDR3 size: 16 residues. CDR3 sequence: CASSQGLAGYTDTQYF. The CDR3 DNA is TGTGCCAGCAGCCAAGGACTAGCGGGGTACACAGATACGCAGTATTTT.

The V call is TRBV9, the J call TRBJ2-3; 11 bases fit TRBD2. Germline V gene data show CDR1 as SGDLS and CDR2 as YYNGEE. The CDR3 spans 18 residues. V gave up 0 bases and J gave up 2 bases; unmatched junction bases: 8. The CDR3 sequence: CASSVDTSGSSHTDTQYF. DNA of the CDR3: TGTGCCAGCAGCGTAGATACTAGCGGGAGTTCACACACAGATACGCAGTATTTT. Complete variable domain (other parts from reference TRBV9 and TRBJ2-3): DSGVTQTPKHLITATGQRVTLRCSPRSGDLSVYWYQQSLDQGLQFLIQYYNGEERAKGNILERFSAQQFPDLHSELNLSSLELGDSALYFCASSVDTSGSSHTDTQYFGPGTRLTVL.

This clonotype was recorded a few times. This chain uses TRBV27 with TRBJ2-5; no definite D call. Trimming shortened V by 6 bases and J by 6 bases, and 8 bases separated the two germline ends. Germline V gene data show CDR1 as MNHEY and CDR2 as SMNVEV (reference sequence). This CDR3 is built from 11 residues. The CDR3 here is CASSRPKTQYF. The CDR3 nucleotides are TGTGCCAGCAGCAGGCCGAAGACCCAGTACTTC.

The chain has TRBV29-1 and TRBJ2-1; D remains ambiguous. V was pared by 7 bases and J by 7 bases, with 5 bases between. From germline, CDR1 is SQVTM and CDR2 ANQGSEA. This CDR3 is 9 amino acids long. The CDR3 is CSAENEQFF. For the CDR3, the DNA is TGCAGCGCCGAGAATGAGCAGTTCTTC.

The chain employs TRBV6-2 or TRBV6-3 and TRBJ2-1, with TRBD2 identical over 10 bases. Germline lookup yields CDR1 MNHEY and CDR2 SVGEGT. V lost 4 bases, J lost 3 bases, and 6 bases stayed unmatched. This CDR3 contains 16 residues. The CDR3 region is CASSSTVAGGYNEQFF. CDR3 in DNA: TGTGCCAGCAGTTCAACCGTAGCGGGAGGCTACAATGAGCAGTTCTTC.

This clonotype occurred once. The CDR3 coding sequence is TGTGCCAGCAGTTACTTTGCAGCCCAAGAGACCCAGTACTTC. Translation: CASSYFAAQETQYF. The V gene is TRBV6-2 or TRBV6-3, the J gene TRBJ2-5; D unclear. V was trimmed by 1 base and J by 1 base, leaving 7 bases between them. Per the germline V gene, CDR1 is MNHEY and CDR2 is SVGEGT. The CDR3 is 14 amino acids.

In regard to this clonotype: One base away lies a much larger clone, so this may be a sequencing read error. This chain links TRBV7-2 with TRBJ1-1, with 7 nucleotides matching TRBD1. This CDR3 contains 14 residues. The V segment lost 4 bases and the J segment 5 bases; nucleotides outside the gene matches: 7. CDR1 is SGHTA, CDR2 FQGNSA, per germline. The CDR3 reads CASSSYRGGTEAFF. The CDR3 DNA sequence: TGTGCCAGCAGCTCTTACAGGGGAGGAACTGAAGCTTTCTTT.

The chain uses TRBV29-1 and TRBJ2-3; TRBD2 matches at 7 bases. Germline V lookup: CDR1 SQVTM, CDR2 ANQGSEA. J was trimmed by 1 base and V by 4 bases; bases with no gene match: 5. The CDR3 length is 14 residues. CDR3 sequence (DNA): TGCAGCGTTGCGGTGGCGGGAGGCACAGATACGCAGTATTTT. It codes for CSVAVAGGTDTQYF.

This clonotype turned up a few times. The genes are TRBV7-2 and TRBJ2-5, with D possibly TRBD1 on 6 matching bases. Germline V lookup: CDR1 SGHTA, CDR2 FQGNSA. The CDR3 is 14 residues long. V was shortened by 1 base and J by 5 bases, with 11 bases between the two germline ends. CDR3 DNA sequence: TGTGCCAGCAGCTTAGGGACAGTCGGGGAGACCCAGTACTTC. Its protein product is CASSLGTVGETQYF.

The chain couples TRBV18 to TRBJ2-6, with D perhaps TRBD2 (5 bases). Germline values: CDR1 KGHSH, CDR2 LQKENI. With 3 bases removed from V and 2 bases from J, the gap between germline ends came to 8 bases. CDR3 length: 15 residues. CDR3 sequence reads: CASSPLGAGANVLTF. The CDR3 coding sequence is TGTGCCAGCTCACCTTTGGGAGCTGGGGCCAACGTCCTGACTTTC.

V and J are TRBV29-1 and TRBJ2-1; D is unclear. From germline, CDR1 is SQVTM and CDR2 ANQGSEA. The CDR3 covers 12 residues. The V and J ends lost 3 bases and 9 bases respectively, with 12 bases between them. The CDR3: CSVDRWKSEQFF. The CDR3 nucleotides are TGCAGCGTTGACAGATGGAAGAGTGAGCAGTTCTTC.

This clonotype has only one observation. This chain joins TRBV7-2 and TRBJ1-5; D is undetermined. Germline CDR1 and CDR2: SGHTA and FQGNSA. V lost 1 base, J lost 2 bases, and 9 bases lay in between. This CDR3 contains 15 residues. The CDR3 sequence: CASSLDPGGNQPQHF. DNA of the CDR3: TGTGCCAGCAGCTTAGACCCAGGAGGCAATCAGCCCCAGCATTTT.